These T cell receptor beta chains were read from a single sample in a study of cytomegalovirus exposure and HLA in healthy donors. Method: immunoSEQ multiplex PCR; TCRdb's copy keeps in-frame clones and lacks some. The sample records roughly 120,000 clones, approximately 80% being singletons. The sample taken for sequencing was PBMCs. All receptors derive from a man aged 25-45 years in good health and CMV-seronegative. The CDR3 runs from the conserved cysteine through the conserved F or W. A D gene is named only where the DNA matches it firmly. Part of the rows lack a size; the others show once, few, many or a class for expanded clones.

TRBD1,.,TRBV5-1,TRBJ2-3,TGCGCCAGCAGCTGGGTCCGAAGGACAGGGGACTTCACAGATACGCAGTATTTT,CASSWVRRTGDFTDTQYF
TRBD1,.,TRBV28,TRBJ2-7,TGTGCCAGCAGTTACACAACAGGGGGCGAGTACGAGCAGTACTTC,CASSYTTGGEYEQYF
.,few,TRBV7-9,TRBJ2-7,TGTGCCAGCGACAGCGAGTACGAGCAGTACTTC,CASDSEYEQYF
.,few,TRBV18,TRBJ2-3,TGTGCCAGCTCACCACTACAGGGTTTTAGGGATACGCAGTATTTT,CASSPLQGFRDTQYF
.,.,TRBV4-3,TRBJ2-2,TGCGCCAGCAGCTCGCGGGTGGGGGCGGGTCACACCGGGGAGCTGTTTTTT,CASSSRVGAGHTGELFF
TRBD2,.,TRBV19,TRBJ2-1,TGTGCCAGTAGTATAGCCTCCGGGACTAGAGCCTACAATGAGCAGTTCTTC,CASSIASGTRAYNEQFF
.,.,TRBV14,TRBJ2-7,TGTGCCAGCAGCCAAGCGCGGGGTAGGGGCCTCGAGCAGTACTTC,CASSQARGRGLEQYF
TRBD2,.,TRBV7-9,TRBJ2-1,TGTGCCAGCAGCTCTGGACTAGCGGGAGGGCCTGGGTATCTTGAGCAGTTCTTC,CASSSGLAGGPGYLEQFF
.,.,TRBV27,TRBJ2-7,TGTGCCAGCAGACTAGGTCACGAGCAGTACTTC,CASRLGHEQYF
.,.,TRBV5-6,TRBJ2-7,TGTGCCAGCAGCTTGGGGCAGGGGAGCTCCTACGAGCAGTACTTC,CASSLGQGSSYEQYF
.,few,TRBV5-1,TRBJ2-1,TGCGCCAGCAGCTTGGCCAGGTCAAGCTCCCATGAGCAGTTCTTC,CASSLARSSSHEQFF
TRBD1,few,TRBV6-5,TRBJ2-7,TGTGCCAGCAGTCCGTCAACAGGGGTGTATAGCGAGCAGTACTTC,CASSPSTGVYSEQYF
.,.,TRBV29-1,TRBJ1-1,TGCAGCGTTGGGAGGTGGAGCAATGAAGCTTTCTTT,CSVGRWSNEAFF
.,.,TRBV5-1,TRBJ2-3,TGCGCCAGCAGCCCTCTCAGCGGCACAGATACGCAGTATTTT,CASSPLSGTDTQYF
.,.,TRBV6-5,TRBJ1-2,TGTGCCAGCAGTTACACAGACGGTAACTATGGCTACACCTTC,CASSYTDGNYGYTF
.,few,TRBV7-6,TRBJ2-7,TGTGCCAGCAGCTTAGCCGACCAGGGGAACGAGCAGTACTTC,CASSLADQGNEQYF
.,.,TRBV6-1,TRBJ2-7,TGTGCCAGCAGGGCTTGGGAGCAGTACTTC,CASRAWEQYF
TRBD2,.,TRBV10-1,TRBJ2-2,TGCGCCAGCAGCGGACAATCGCCTATGAGCGGGAGAATTAGCACCGGGGAGCTGTTTTTT,CASSGQSPMSGRISTGELFF
TRBD2,.,TRBV5-1,TRBJ2-3,TGCGCCAGCAGCCTGGGATGGACTAGCGGGAAAATAGATACGCAGTATTTT,CASSLGWTSGKIDTQYF
TRBD1,.,TRBV6-6,TRBJ2-5,TGTGCCAGCACCTTAAGGACAGGGATACAAGAGACCCAGTACTTC,CASTLRTGIQETQYF
TRBD2,.,TRBV4-1,TRBJ2-1,TGCGCCAGCAGCTACCGGACTAGCGGGCTTAACAATGAGCAGTTCTTC,CASSYRTSGLNNEQFF
TRBD1,once,TRBV29-1,TRBJ1-1,TGCAGCGTGAAGGGCGGACAGGGGAGTAGGGCTTTCTTT,CSVKGGQGSRAFF
TRBD1,.,TRBV28,TRBJ2-7,TGTGCCAGCAGTTATGCGACAGGGGTTTCCGAGCAGTACTTC,CASSYATGVSEQYF
TRBD1,.,TRBV28,TRBJ2-7,TGTGCCAGCATCTTCCGGGACAGGGTAGGTGAGCAGTACTTC,CASIFRDRVGEQYF
TRBD1,.,TRBV29-1,TRBJ2-7,TGCAGCGTTGTGGGACAGGGACCCTACGAGCAGTACTTC,CSVVGQGPYEQYF
TRBD1,.,TRBV7-9,TRBJ1-5,TGTGCCAGCAGCTCAAACAGGGGACGGTATCAGCCCCAGCATTTT,CASSSNRGRYQPQHF
.,few,TRBV19,TRBJ1-1,TGTGCCAGTAGTACCTCAAGTGGGCCGGACACTGAAGCTTTCTTT,CASSTSSGPDTEAFF
TRBD2,.,TRBV10-1,TRBJ2-2,TGCGCCAGCAGTGAGACCGAACTAGCGTGGGTTGCCACCGGGGAGCTGTTTTTT,CASSETELAWVATGELFF
.,few,TRBV5-6,TRBJ2-7,TGTGCCAGCAGCTTGGGGCGCAGGGTTTACGAGCAGTACTTC,CASSLGRRVYEQYF
.,once,TRBV30,TRBJ1-3,TGTGCCTGGAGTCTTAACTCTGGAAACACCATATATTTT,CAWSLNSGNTIYF